Each of the 27 T cell receptor beta chains below was sequenced from the same sample in a study of T cell responses to AZD1222 COVID-19 vaccine. The method was immunoSEQ multiplex PCR; TCRdb's version includes in-frame clones alone and lacks a portion of them. The sample lists 45,000 to 65,000 clones; roughly 90% were seen once. Sample: peripheral blood, taken 28 days after the second AZD1222 dose. Receptors were obtained from an adult who received the AZD1222 COVID-19 vaccine.

This clone was picked up a small number of times. This chain links TRBV24-1 with TRBJ2-1; D might be TRBD1 (6 bases). The CDR3 has 16 residues. Germline CDR1 reads KGHDR; CDR2 reads SFDVKD. V shed 5 bases and J shed 5 bases, with 18 bases lying between them. The CDR3 DNA reads TGTGCCACCAGTGCCGCTCAGGGGCGGACGGACAATGAGCAGTTCTTC. This encodes CATSAAQGRTDNEQFF.

The chain joins TRBV4-2 to TRBJ2-1; D is perhaps TRBD1 or TRBD2 (5 bases each). This CDR3 is built from 18 residues. V lost 1 base and J lost 1, with 17 bases in between. Per germline, CDR1 LGHNA and CDR2 YNFKEQ. The CDR3, as DNA: TGTGCCAGCAGCCAAGGTTGGGACCGAGCGGATTCCTACAATGAGCAGTTCTTC. Its protein product is CASSQGWDRADSYNEQFF.

The chain joins TRBV27 to TRBJ2-7; TRBD2 matches 10 bases. V was clipped by 6 bases and J by 2 bases; unmatched bases: 4. The germline V gene encodes CDR1 MNHEY and CDR2 SMNVEV (reference sequence). The CDR3 runs to 14 residues. The CDR3 DNA is TGTGCCAGCAGATCTAGCGGGAGACCCTACGAGCAGTACTTC. Protein sequence: CASRSSGRPYEQYF.

The CDR3 here is CASSFSEDLNTEAFF. CDR3 bases: TGTGCCAGCAGTTTTTCTGAGGACCTGAACACTGAAGCTTTCTTT. The V gene is TRBV27, the J gene TRBJ1-1; D gene unclear. The germline V and J ends were trimmed by 3 bases and 0 bases, with 11 bases remaining between them. The CDR3 runs to 15 residues. The germline V gene encodes CDR1 MNHEY and CDR2 SMNVEV (reference sequence).

This clone showed up just once. This chain connects TRBV28 to TRBJ1-1; D may be TRBD1 (5 bases). The CDR3 has 14 residues. Germline V gene lookup returns CDR1 MDHEN and CDR2 SYDVKM. Trimming took 6 bases from V and 1 from J, leaving 12 bases between them. The CDR3 region has the DNA TGTGCCAGCAGGGCTCCGGGGCAGAACACTGAAGCTTTCTTT. Translating it yields CASRAPGQNTEAFF.

V and J are TRBV7-6 and TRBJ2-2, with D possibly called TRBD1 or TRBD2 (6 bases each). Trimming stripped 2 bases from V and 2 bases from J, with 9 bases between. The germline V gene encodes CDR1 SGHVS and CDR2 FNYEAQ. The CDR3 contains 15 residues. As DNA, the CDR3 is TGTGCCAGCAGCTTAAGGGGGGTAAACACCGGGGAGCTGTTTTTT. This sequence encodes CASSLRGVNTGELFF.

CDR3 coding DNA: TGTGCCAGCAGTCCCGAGGGACAGGGCACAGATACGCAGTATTTT. Residues: CASSPEGQGTDTQYF. The chain recombines TRBV6-2 or TRBV6-3 with TRBJ2-3; TRBD1 agrees at 8 bases. The J segment lost 1 base and the V segment lost 5 bases, leaving 5 bases of the junction unmatched. The CDR3 has 15 residues. Germline V lookup: CDR1 MNHEY, CDR2 SVGEGT.

The J gene is TRBJ1-2, the V gene TRBV28, with D uncertain. The ends were cut back, 1 base at V and 4 bases at J, with 10 bases in the middle. Germline V CDR1 and CDR2: MDHEN, SYDVKM. The CDR3 runs to 14 residues. The CDR3 loop reads CASSLLWAGYGYTF. CDR3 nucleotide sequence: TGTGCCAGCAGTTTATTGTGGGCAGGCTATGGCTACACCTTC.

The chain links TRBV5-1 to TRBJ2-1, with TRBD1 matching over 7 bases. V shed 0 bases and J 7 bases; nucleotides not matched to a gene: 7. In germline, CDR1 is SGHRS, CDR2 YFSETQ. This CDR3 is 15 amino acids long. As DNA, the CDR3 is TGCGCCAGCAGCTTGGAGACAGGGTGGGGAAATGAGCAGTTCTTC. Amino acids: CASSLETGWGNEQFF.

This chain uses TRBV20-1 with TRBJ1-1; no clear D gene. V was cut by 3 bases and J by 4 bases, with 12 bases left in between. The CDR3 has 13 amino acids. Germline V CDR1 and CDR2: DFQATT, SNEGSKA (reference sequence). The CDR3 nucleotides read TGCAGTGCTAGTCTTCAGGTTGGCACTGAAGCTTTCTTT. Its translation: CSASLQVGTEAFF.

This CDR3 reads CASSSTTSGIPNEQYF. CDR3 DNA: TGTGCCAGCAGCTCGACGACTAGCGGGATCCCCAACGAGCAGTACTTC. The chain carries TRBV5-6 and TRBJ2-7; 11 positions agree with TRBD2. Germline CDR1 is SGHDT and CDR2 is YYEEEE. V was pared by 3 bases and J by 5 bases, with 10 bases of the junction left unmatched. CDR3 size: 16 residues.

V gene TRBV6-4 combines with J gene TRBJ2-1; 10 nucleotides line up with TRBD2. The CDR3 runs to 13 residues. Germline CDR1 and CDR2: MRHNA and SNTAGT. V shed 8 bases, J shed 6 bases, and the junction held 4 bases outside the gene matches. CDR3 nucleotides: TGTGCCAGCTGGACTAGCGGCCGCAATGAGCAGTTCTTC. It encodes CASWTSGRNEQFF.

The chain combines TRBV28 with TRBJ1-4; 8 nucleotides line up with TRBD1. The V and J ends lost 6 bases and 11 bases, in that order; junction bases with no gene match: 5. The CDR3 totals 12 residues. Looked up from germline, CDR1 is MDHEN and CDR2 is SYDVKM. The CDR3 DNA sequence: TGTGCCAGCAGCCGCGGACAGGGCAAACTGTTTTTT. This encodes CASSRGQGKLFF.

V usage is TRBV5-1 and J usage is TRBJ2-1, with TRBD1 identical over 7 bases. After removal of 0 bases from V and 5 bases from J, the junction contained 2 bases not matched to a gene. The CDR3 contains 14 residues. In germline, CDR1 is SGHRS, CDR2 YFSETQ. The CDR3 sequence: CASSLDRGDNEQFF. The DNA for the CDR3 is TGCGCCAGCAGCTTGGACAGGGGTGACAATGAGCAGTTCTTC.

V is TRBV7-8 and J is TRBJ2-4; a weak D match, TRBD1 (6 bases). The V end was cut by 1 base, the J end by 9 bases, with 10 bases between. Germline-derived CDR1 and CDR2 are SGHVS and FQNEAQ. The CDR3 has 13 residues. This chain's CDR3 is CASSLDDRSIQYF. The CDR3 bases are TGTGCCAGCAGCTTAGACGACAGGAGCATTCAGTACTTC.

The V and J genes are TRBV27 and TRBJ2-1, with TRBD2 matching 13 bases. This CDR3 spans 16 amino acids. Germline V gene sequence: CDR1 MNHEY, CDR2 SMNVEV (reference sequence). The trim removed 4 bases at V and 4 bases at J, leaving 4 bases unmatched. CDR3 sequence: CASSWTSGSRYNEQFF. CDR3 DNA sequence: TGTGCCAGCAGTTGGACTAGCGGGAGTCGGTACAATGAGCAGTTCTTC.

A single count supports this clone. This sequence joins TRBV27 and TRBJ2-7; D uncertain. Per germline, CDR1 MNHEY and CDR2 SMNVEV (reference sequence). V was pared by 5 bases and J by 1 base, with 12 bases between. CDR3 length: 14 residues. CDR3 amino acids: CASSGVRSSYEQYF. The CDR3 nucleotides are TGTGCCAGCAGTGGGGTGAGATCTTCCTACGAGCAGTACTTC.

The rearrangement uses TRBV7-9 and TRBJ2-7; 12 bases align to TRBD1. The CDR3 consists of 19 residues. CDR1 SEHNR and CDR2 FQNEAQ come from the germline V gene (reference sequence). V trimming: 4 bases; J trimming: 1 base; junction bases outside the gene matches: 14. CDR3 nucleotides: TGTGCCAGCAGCTCCTCCCCCGGGACAGGGGGCTACCTTTCCTACGAGCAGTACTTC. It translates to CASSSSPGTGGYLSYEQYF.

V gene TRBV11-2 combines with J gene TRBJ1-2; D is unresolved. CDR3 length equals 15 residues. Germline loops: CDR1 SGHAT, CDR2 FQNNGV. V lost 3 bases to trimming and J lost 8 bases, with 19 bases between them. As DNA, the CDR3 is TGTGCCAGCAGCTTTACCTCCCGGGCATCCCGCGGCTACACCTTC. Its protein product is CASSFTSRASRGYTF.

The V gene is TRBV30, the J gene TRBJ1-3; D might be TRBD1 (6 bases). V was shortened by 5 bases and J by 3 bases, with 17 bases between the two germline ends. The CDR3 is 15 amino acids. From germline, CDR1 is GTSNPN and CDR2 SVGIG (reference sequence). The CDR3: CAWARLGASGNTIYF. CDR3 sequence (DNA): TGTGCCTGGGCCCGACTGGGGGCGAGTGGAAACACCATATATTTT.

The CDR3 sequence is CSAPAALNTEAFF. Here the CDR3 DNA reads TGCAGCGCCCCGGCAGCCTTGAACACTGAAGCTTTCTTT. The genes are TRBV29-1 and TRBJ1-1; no clear D gene. The CDR3 runs 13 residues. The germline CDR1 and CDR2 sequences are SQVTM and ANQGSEA. Trimming left V 7 bases short and J 0 bases short, with 12 bases between.

A single count supports this clone. The CDR3 loop is CASSPRDRGQTEAFF. The CDR3 region has the DNA TGTGCCAGCTCACCAAGGGACAGGGGGCAAACTGAAGCTTTCTTT. The chain joins TRBV18 to TRBJ1-1, with 12 bases identical to TRBD1. The CDR3 sequence is 15 residues long. Germline trimming cut 2 bases from V and 5 bases from J; bases unmatched to any gene: 3. Germline values: CDR1 KGHSH, CDR2 LQKENI.

The rearrangement uses TRBV6-5 and TRBJ2-7, with TRBD2 identical over 7 bases. Germline V lookup: CDR1 MNHEY, CDR2 SVGAGI. J lost 1 base, V lost 2 bases, and 5 bases had no gene match. The CDR3 is 15 amino acids. Written as DNA, the CDR3 is TGTGCCAGCAGTTACGTGGGAGGGCCATCCTACGAGCAGTACTTC. It yields the protein CASSYVGGPSYEQYF.

This clone was detected once. J is TRBJ2-1 and V is TRBV7-2, with 10 bases aligning to TRBD2. CDR1 and CDR2 from the germline V gene are SGHTA and FQGNSA. The CDR3 spans 17 residues. With V trimmed by 5 bases and J by 0 bases, 7 bases remained unmatched. The CDR3 spells CASSRRASGSSYNEQFF. The CDR3 nucleotides are TGTGCCAGCAGCCGGAGGGCTAGCGGGAGCTCCTACAATGAGCAGTTCTTC.

J is TRBJ1-5 and V is TRBV27; D is unclear. This CDR3 comprises 14 residues. The germline V gene encodes CDR1 MNHEY and CDR2 SMNVEV (reference sequence). Between the trimmed V and J ends, which lost 1 base and 3 bases, there was a span of 7 bases. DNA for the CDR3: TGTGCCAGCAGTTTATTCGGGATCAATCAGCCCCAGCATTTT. It specifies CASSLFGINQPQHF.

The gene calls are TRBV4-1 and TRBJ2-3; D unclear. Germline CDR1 MGHRA, CDR2 YSYEKL. Trimming took 4 bases from V and 6 from J, leaving 8 bases between them. The CDR3 covers 12 residues. The CDR3 DNA reads as TGCGCCAGCAGCCGAGCGAGGGATACGCAGTATTTT. Translating gives CASSRARDTQYF.

The chain is built from TRBV28 and TRBJ2-7; maybe TRBD2 (5 bases). The V gene's germline CDR1 is MDHEN and CDR2 SYDVKM. This CDR3 is built from 12 residues. Trimming cost V 6 bases and J 2 bases, with 8 bases left between them. This CDR3 is CASSSGTYEQYF. The CDR3 DNA reads TGTGCCAGCAGCTCCGGGACCTACGAGCAGTACTTC.